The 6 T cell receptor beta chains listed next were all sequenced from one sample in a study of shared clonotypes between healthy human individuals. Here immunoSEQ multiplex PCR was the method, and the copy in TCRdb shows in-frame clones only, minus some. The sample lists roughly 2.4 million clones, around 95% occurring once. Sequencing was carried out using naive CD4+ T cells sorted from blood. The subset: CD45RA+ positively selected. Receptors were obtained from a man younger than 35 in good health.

CDR3 sequence (DNA): TGTGCCAGCAGTGAACGGGGGCTCAATTCACCCCTCCACTTT. Its translation: CASSERGLNSPLHF. This chain connects TRBV6-1 to TRBJ1-6; D might be TRBD1 (6 bases). The CDR3 is 14 amino acids. The germline V and J ends were trimmed by 2 bases and 7 bases, with 9 bases remaining between them. The V gene's germline CDR1 is MNHNS and CDR2 SASEGT.

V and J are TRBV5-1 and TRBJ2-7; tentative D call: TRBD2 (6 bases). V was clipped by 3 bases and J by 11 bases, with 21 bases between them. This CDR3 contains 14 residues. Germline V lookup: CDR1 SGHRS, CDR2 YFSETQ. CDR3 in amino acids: CASSSSAGSSFKYF. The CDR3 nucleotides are TGCGCCAGCAGCTCTAGCGCCGGGTCTTCCTTCAAGTACTTC.

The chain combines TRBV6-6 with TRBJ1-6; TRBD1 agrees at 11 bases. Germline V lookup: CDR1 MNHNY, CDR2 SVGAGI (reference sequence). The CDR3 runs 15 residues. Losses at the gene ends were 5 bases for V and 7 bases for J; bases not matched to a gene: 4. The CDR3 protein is CASSRTGGANSPLHF. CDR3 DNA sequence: TGTGCCAGCAGTAGGACAGGGGGCGCGAATTCACCCCTCCACTTT.

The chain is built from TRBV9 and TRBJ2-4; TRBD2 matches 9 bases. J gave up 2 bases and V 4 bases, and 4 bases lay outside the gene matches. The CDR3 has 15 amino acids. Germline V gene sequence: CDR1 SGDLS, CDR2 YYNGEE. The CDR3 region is CASSPSGRTKNIQYF. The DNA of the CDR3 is TGTGCCAGCAGCCCCAGCGGGAGGACCAAAAACATTCAGTACTTC.

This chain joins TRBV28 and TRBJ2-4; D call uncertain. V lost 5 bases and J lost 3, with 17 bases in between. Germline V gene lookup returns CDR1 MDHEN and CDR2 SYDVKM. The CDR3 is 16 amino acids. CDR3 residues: CASSHGPSLGKNIQYF. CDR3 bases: TGTGCCAGCAGTCATGGACCGTCTCTGGGCAAAAACATTCAGTACTTC.

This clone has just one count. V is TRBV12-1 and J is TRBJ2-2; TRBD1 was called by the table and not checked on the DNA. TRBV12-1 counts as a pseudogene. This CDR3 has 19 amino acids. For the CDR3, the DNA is TGTGCCAGCAGCTTTAAGGAGGGACAGGGCCCCGCGAACACCGGGGAGCTGTTTTTT. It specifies CASSFKEGQGPANTGELFF.